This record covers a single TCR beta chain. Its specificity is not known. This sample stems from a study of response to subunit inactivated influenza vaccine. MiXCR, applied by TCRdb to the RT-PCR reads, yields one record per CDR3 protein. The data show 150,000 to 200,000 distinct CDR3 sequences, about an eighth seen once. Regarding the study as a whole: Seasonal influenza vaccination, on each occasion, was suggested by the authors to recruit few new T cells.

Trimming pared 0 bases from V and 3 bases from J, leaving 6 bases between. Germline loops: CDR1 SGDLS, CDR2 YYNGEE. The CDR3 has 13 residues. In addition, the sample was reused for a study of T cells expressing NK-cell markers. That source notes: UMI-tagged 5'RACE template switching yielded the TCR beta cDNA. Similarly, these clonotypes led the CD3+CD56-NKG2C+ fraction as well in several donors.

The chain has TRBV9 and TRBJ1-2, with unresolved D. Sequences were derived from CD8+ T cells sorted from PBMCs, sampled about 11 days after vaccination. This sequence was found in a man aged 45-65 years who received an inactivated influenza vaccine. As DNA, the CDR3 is TGTGCCAGCAGCGTAGACGTCGACTATGGCTACACCTTC. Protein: CASSVDVDYGYTF.